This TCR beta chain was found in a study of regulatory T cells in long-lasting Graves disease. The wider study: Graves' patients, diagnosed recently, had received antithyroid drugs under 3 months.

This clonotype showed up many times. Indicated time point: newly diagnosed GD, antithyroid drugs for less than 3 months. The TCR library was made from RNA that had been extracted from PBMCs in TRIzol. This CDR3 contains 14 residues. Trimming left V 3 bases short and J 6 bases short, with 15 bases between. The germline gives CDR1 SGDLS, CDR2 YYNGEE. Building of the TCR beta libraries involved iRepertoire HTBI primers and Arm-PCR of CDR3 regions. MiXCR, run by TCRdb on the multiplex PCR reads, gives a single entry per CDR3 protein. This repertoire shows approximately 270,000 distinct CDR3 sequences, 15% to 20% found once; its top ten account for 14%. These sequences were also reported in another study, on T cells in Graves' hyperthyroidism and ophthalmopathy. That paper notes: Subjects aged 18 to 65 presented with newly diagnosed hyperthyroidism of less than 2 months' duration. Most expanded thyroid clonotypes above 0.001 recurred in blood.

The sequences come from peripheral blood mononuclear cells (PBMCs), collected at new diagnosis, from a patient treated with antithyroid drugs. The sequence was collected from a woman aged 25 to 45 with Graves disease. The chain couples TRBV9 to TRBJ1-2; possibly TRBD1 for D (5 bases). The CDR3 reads CASSDGTGGHGYTF. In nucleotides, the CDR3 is TGTGCCAGCAGCGACGGGACGGGGGGACATGGCTACACCTTC.